Sequencing of this TCR beta chain was carried out in a study of T cell changes during pregnancy in multiple sclerosis. Sequencing was performed with immunoSEQ multiplex PCR; in TCRdb, only in-frame clones are kept and a portion is missing. This sample has fewer than 50,000 clones, with around 91% found just once. This receptor was identified in a female donor in good health, enrolled as a control in a pregnancy study. Sequenced here: CD4+ T cells from peripheral blood mononuclear cells, sampled in the second trimester of pregnancy.

The CDR3 nucleotides read TGTGCCAGCGGCGGGAGAACCCGCGGGGGGTTAAACTACGAGCAGTACTTC. Translation gives CASGGRTRGGLNYEQYF. V usage is TRBV7-2 and J usage is TRBJ2-7, with 8 bases lining up with TRBD2. V lost 8 bases, J lost 3 bases, and 18 bases stayed unmatched. The germline V gene has CDR1 SGHTA and CDR2 FQGNSA. This CDR3 has 17 amino acids. The variable domain in full, completed from reference TRBV7-2 and TRBJ2-7, reads GAGVSQSPSNKVTEKGKDVELRCDPISGHTALYWYRQSLGQGLEFLIYFQGNSAPDKSGLPSDRFSAERTGGSVSTLTIQRTQQEDSAVYLCASGGRTRGGLNYEQYFGPGTRLTVT.